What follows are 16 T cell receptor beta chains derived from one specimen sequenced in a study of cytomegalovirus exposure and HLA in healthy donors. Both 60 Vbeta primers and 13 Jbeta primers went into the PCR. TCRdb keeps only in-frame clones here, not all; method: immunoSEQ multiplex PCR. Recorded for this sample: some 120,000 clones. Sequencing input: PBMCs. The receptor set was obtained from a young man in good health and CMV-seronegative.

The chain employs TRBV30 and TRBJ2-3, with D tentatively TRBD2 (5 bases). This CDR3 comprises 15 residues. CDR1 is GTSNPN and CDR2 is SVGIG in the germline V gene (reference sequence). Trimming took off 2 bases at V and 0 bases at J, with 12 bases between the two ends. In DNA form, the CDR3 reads TGTGCCTGGAGTCTTTTAGCGAGTAGCACAGATACGCAGTATTTT. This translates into CAWSLLASSTDTQYF.

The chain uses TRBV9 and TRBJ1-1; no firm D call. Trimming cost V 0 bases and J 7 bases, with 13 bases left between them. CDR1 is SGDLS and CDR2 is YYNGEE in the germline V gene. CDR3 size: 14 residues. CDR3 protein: CASSVEGGEGEAFF. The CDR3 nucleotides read TGTGCCAGCAGCGTAGAAGGAGGAGAGGGTGAAGCTTTCTTT.

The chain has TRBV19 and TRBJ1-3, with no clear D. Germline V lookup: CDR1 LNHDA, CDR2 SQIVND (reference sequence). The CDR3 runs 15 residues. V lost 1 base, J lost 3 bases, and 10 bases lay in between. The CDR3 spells CASSIGSYGGNTIYF. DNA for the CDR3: TGTGCCAGTAGTATAGGCTCCTACGGTGGAAACACCATATATTTT.

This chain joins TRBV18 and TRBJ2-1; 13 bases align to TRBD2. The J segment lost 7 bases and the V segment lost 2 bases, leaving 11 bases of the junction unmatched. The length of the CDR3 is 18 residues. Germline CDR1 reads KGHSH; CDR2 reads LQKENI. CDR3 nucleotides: TGTGCCAGCTCACCAGAGTATGGGACTAGCGGGAAAGGAAATGAGCAGTTCTTC. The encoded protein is CASSPEYGTSGKGNEQFF.

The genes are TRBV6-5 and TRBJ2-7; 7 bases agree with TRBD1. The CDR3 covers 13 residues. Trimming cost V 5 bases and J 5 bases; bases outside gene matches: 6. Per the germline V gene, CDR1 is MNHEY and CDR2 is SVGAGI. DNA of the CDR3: TGTGCCAGCAGTCGAACAGGGGCACACGAGCAGTACTTC. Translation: CASSRTGAHEQYF.

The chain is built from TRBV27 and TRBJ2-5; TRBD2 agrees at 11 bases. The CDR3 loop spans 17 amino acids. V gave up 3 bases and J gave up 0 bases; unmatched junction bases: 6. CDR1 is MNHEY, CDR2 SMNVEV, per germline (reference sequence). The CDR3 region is CASSFSGTSGYQETQYF. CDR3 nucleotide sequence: TGTGCCAGCAGTTTTTCTGGGACTAGCGGATACCAAGAGACCCAGTACTTC.

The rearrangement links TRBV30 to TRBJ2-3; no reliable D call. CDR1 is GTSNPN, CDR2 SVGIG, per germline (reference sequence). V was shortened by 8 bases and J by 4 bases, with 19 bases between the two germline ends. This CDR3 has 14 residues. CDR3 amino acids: CAGSSYSYADTQYF. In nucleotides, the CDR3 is TGTGCCGGTTCAAGCTACTCGTATGCAGATACGCAGTATTTT.

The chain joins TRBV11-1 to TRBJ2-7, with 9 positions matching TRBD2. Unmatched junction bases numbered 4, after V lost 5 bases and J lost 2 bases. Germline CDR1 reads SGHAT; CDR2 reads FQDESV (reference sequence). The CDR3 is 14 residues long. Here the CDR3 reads CASSLSSGTYEQYF. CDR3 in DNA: TGTGCCAGCAGCCTATCTAGCGGGACCTACGAGCAGTACTTC.

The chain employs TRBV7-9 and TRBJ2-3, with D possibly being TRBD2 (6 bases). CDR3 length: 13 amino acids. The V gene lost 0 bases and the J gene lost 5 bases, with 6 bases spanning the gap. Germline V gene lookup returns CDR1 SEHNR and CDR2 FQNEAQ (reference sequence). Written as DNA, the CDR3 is TGTGCCAGCAGCTTAGCCGGGGGAGATACGCAGTATTTT. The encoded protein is CASSLAGGDTQYF. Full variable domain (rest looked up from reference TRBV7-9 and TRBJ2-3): DTGVSQNPRHKITKRGQNVTFRCDPISEHNRLYWYRQTLGQGPEFLTYFQNEAQLEKSRLLSDRFSAERPKGSFSTLEIQRTEQGDSAMYLCASSLAGGDTQYFGPGTRLTVL.

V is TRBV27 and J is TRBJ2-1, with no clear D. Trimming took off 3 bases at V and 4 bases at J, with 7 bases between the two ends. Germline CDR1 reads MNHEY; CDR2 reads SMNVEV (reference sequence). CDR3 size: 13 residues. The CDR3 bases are TGTGCCAGCAGTTTGCGCGTGTACAATGAGCAGTTCTTC. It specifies CASSLRVYNEQFF.

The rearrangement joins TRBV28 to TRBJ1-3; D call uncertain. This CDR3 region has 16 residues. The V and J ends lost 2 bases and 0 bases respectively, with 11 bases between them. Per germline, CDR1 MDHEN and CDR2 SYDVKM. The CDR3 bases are TGTGCCAGCAGTTTAAGTGGCGGAACCTCTGGAAACACCATATATTTT. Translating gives CASSLSGGTSGNTIYF.

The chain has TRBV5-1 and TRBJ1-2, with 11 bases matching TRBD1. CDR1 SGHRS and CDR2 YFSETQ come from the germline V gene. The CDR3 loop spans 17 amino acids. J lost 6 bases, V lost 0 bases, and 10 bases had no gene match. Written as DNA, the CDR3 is TGCGCCAGCAGCTTGGCCTCCGGGACAGGGGGTAGAGATGGCTACACCTTC. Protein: CASSLASGTGGRDGYTF.

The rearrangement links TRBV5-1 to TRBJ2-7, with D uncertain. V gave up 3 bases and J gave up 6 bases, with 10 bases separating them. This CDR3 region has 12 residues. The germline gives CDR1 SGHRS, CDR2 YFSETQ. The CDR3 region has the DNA TGCGCCAGCAGCTCAGGTTTGGGCGAGCAGTACTTC. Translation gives CASSSGLGEQYF. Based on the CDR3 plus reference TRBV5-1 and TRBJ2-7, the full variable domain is KAGVTQTPRYLIKTRGQQVTLSCSPISGHRSVSWYQQTPGQGLQFLFEYFSETQRNKGNFPGRFSGRQFSNSRSEMNVSTLELGDSALYLCASSSGLGEQYFGPGTRLTVT.

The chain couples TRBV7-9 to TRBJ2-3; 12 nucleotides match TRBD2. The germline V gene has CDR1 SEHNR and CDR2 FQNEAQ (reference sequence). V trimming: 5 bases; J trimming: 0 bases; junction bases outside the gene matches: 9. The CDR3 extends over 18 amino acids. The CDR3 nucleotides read TGTGCCAGCAGCCCCCGTCGGACTAGCGGGAAAAGCACAGATACGCAGTATTTT. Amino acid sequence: CASSPRRTSGKSTDTQYF.

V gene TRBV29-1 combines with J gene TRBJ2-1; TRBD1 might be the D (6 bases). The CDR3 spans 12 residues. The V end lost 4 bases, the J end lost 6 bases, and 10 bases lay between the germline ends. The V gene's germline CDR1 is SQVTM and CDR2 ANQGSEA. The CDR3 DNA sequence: TGCAGCGTTGCGGTAGGGGGCAATGAGCAGTTCTTC. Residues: CSVAVGGNEQFF.

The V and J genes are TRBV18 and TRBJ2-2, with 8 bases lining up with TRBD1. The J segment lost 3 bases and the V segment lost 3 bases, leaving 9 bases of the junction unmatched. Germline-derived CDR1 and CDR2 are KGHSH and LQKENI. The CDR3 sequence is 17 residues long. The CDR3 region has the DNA TGTGCCAGCTCACCCCAACAGCGCAGGGGGCACACCGGGGAGCTGTTTTTT. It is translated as CASSPQQRRGHTGELFF.